Following are 10 T cell receptor beta chains from one sample sequenced in a study of blood T cell repertoires in COVID-19 (dated by TCRdb to 2019 to 2021). The method was the immunoSEQ multiplex PCR assay. As stored in TCRdb, this immuneACCESS dataset retains in-frame rearrangements with V and J assigned. A fraction of the clones does not appear; measured against another copy, unresolved V genes explain less than half of the discrepancy, and the remainder lacks a known reason. Counted in this sample were about 320,000 clones; 86% of them appeared once. 1.5% to 2% of the sample is held by the ten biggest clonotypes. The source material was peripheral blood. Receptor source: a woman in her forties or fifties with acute or convalescent COVID-19.

The chain joins TRBV11-2 to TRBJ2-7; 13 bases align to TRBD2. This CDR3 spans 15 amino acids. Germline V gene sequence: CDR1 SGHAT, CDR2 FQNNGV. V shed 0 bases and J 4 bases; nucleotides not matched to a gene: 0. DNA for the CDR3: TGTGCCAGCAGCTTAGAGACTAGCGGGAGGTACGAGCAGTACTTC. It yields the protein CASSLETSGRYEQYF.

The chain carries TRBV5-6 and TRBJ2-2, with D possibly being TRBD1 (6 bases). Germline V gives CDR1 SGHDT, CDR2 YYEEEE. The CDR3 sequence is 15 residues long. V was cut by 4 bases and J by 1 base, with 11 bases left in between. CDR3 region: CASSATGQNTGELFF. For the CDR3, the DNA is TGTGCCAGCAGCGCGACGGGACAGAACACCGGGGAGCTGTTTTTT.

The rearrangement uses TRBV6-5 and TRBJ1-1; D gene uncertain. V was cut by 7 bases and J by 1 base, with 7 bases left in between. Germline lookup yields CDR1 MNHEY and CDR2 SVGAGI. The CDR3 runs 12 residues. CDR3: CASNFKNTEAFF. The CDR3 DNA follows: TGTGCCAGCAACTTTAAGAACACTGAAGCTTTCTTT.

This chain's CDR3 is CASTHRGGASSYNEQFF. For the CDR3, the DNA is TGTGCCAGCACCCACCGGGGTGGCGCCAGCTCCTACAATGAGCAGTTCTTC. The chain is built from TRBV28 and TRBJ2-1; possible D gene TRBD2, 5 bases. The CDR3 covers 17 residues. The germline gives CDR1 MDHEN, CDR2 SYDVKM. V was pared by 7 bases and J by 0 bases, with 19 bases between.

V and J are TRBV9 and TRBJ2-2, with 8 positions matching TRBD2. Germline CDR1 reads SGDLS; CDR2 reads YYNGEE. The CDR3 runs to 16 residues. J was trimmed by 4 bases and V by 1 base; bases with no gene match: 6. The chain's CDR3 is CASSVSGRVSTGELFF. CDR3 bases: TGTGCCAGCAGCGTAAGCGGGAGAGTCAGCACCGGGGAGCTGTTTTTT. The variable domain in full, completed from reference TRBV9 and TRBJ2-2, reads DSGVTQTPKHLITATGQRVTLRCSPRSGDLSVYWYQQSLDQGLQFLIQYYNGEERAKGNILERFSAQQFPDLHSELNLSSLELGDSALYFCASSVSGRVSTGELFFGEGSRLTVL.

The CDR3 DNA sequence: TGTGCCAGTATTCCTTCGGTGGCAGGGAATCAGCCCCAGCATTTT. Protein: CASIPSVAGNQPQHF. The chain joins TRBV19 to TRBJ1-5, with a weak D call TRBD1 (5 bases). The ends were cut back, 7 bases at V and 4 bases at J, with 17 bases in the middle. Germline values: CDR1 LNHDA, CDR2 SQIVND (reference sequence). The CDR3 sequence is 15 residues long.

In this sample, this clone turned up once. V gene TRBV7-2 combines with J gene TRBJ1-5, with no clear D. CDR1 is SGHTA, CDR2 FQGNSA, per germline. The CDR3 consists of 16 residues. V shed 4 bases and J shed 0 bases, with 13 bases lying between them. The CDR3 spells CASSSEAPYSNQPQHF. The CDR3 region has the DNA TGTGCCAGCAGCTCAGAGGCGCCCTATAGCAATCAGCCCCAGCATTTT.

The chain's CDR3 is CASSYSVGQIDYEQYF. The CDR3 DNA follows: TGTGCCAGCAGTTACTCTGTTGGACAGATAGATTACGAGCAGTACTTC. The rearrangement joins TRBV6-5 to TRBJ2-7, with a weak D call TRBD1 (6 bases). This CDR3 is 16 amino acids long. The V gene's germline CDR1 is MNHEY and CDR2 SVGAGI. Trimming left V 0 bases short and J 4 bases short, with 16 bases between.

The chain links TRBV4-1 to TRBJ1-5; D is unclear. The CDR3 extends over 15 amino acids. Looked up from germline, CDR1 is MGHRA and CDR2 is YSYEKL. The germline V and J ends were trimmed by 0 bases and 4 bases, with 10 bases remaining between them. CDR3: CASSQDVGENQPQHF. The CDR3 region has the DNA TGCGCCAGCAGCCAAGATGTTGGTGAGAATCAGCCCCAGCATTTT.

The rearrangement uses TRBV27 and TRBJ2-2; perhaps TRBD2 as D (6 bases). Between the trimmed V and J ends, which lost 0 bases and 4 bases, there was a span of 9 bases. Looked up from germline, CDR1 is MNHEY and CDR2 is SMNVEV (reference sequence). This CDR3 has 15 amino acids. DNA for the CDR3: TGTGCCAGCAGTTTATCCGGGAGAAGCACCGGGGAGCTGTTTTTT. It translates to CASSLSGRSTGELFF.